Below are 3 T cell receptor beta chains sequenced from a single sample in a study of CD8+CD57+ T cells in acquired aplastic anemia. Profiles of TCR beta VDJ and CDR3 were generated from a genomic DNA template. TCRdb independently ran MiXCR on the reads; one entry per CDR3 protein. The sample includes 220,000 or so distinct CDR3 sequences, less than 75% of them seen just once. Sequencing involved patients with CD8+CD57+ cell expansion previously shown by flow cytometry. The specimen sequenced was sorted CD4+, CD8+, or CD8+CD57+ T cells (not recorded which) from PBMCs. The source of these receptors is a human donor with aplastic anemia.

This clonotype was counted a few times. This chain links TRBV7-2 with TRBJ1-1, with no clear D. The CDR3 is 13 amino acids. Trimming removed 1 base at V and 5 bases at J, with 8 bases between. The germline V gene encodes CDR1 SGHTA and CDR2 FQGNSA. The CDR3 region is CASSLGPSTEAFF. CDR3 bases: TGTGCCAGCAGCTTAGGACCTTCAACTGAAGCTTTCTTT.

This chain joins TRBV29-1 and TRBJ2-7; D is perhaps TRBD2 (5 bases). From germline, CDR1 is SQVTM and CDR2 ANQGSEA. V was trimmed by 6 bases and J by 5 bases, leaving 14 bases between them. This CDR3 comprises 12 residues. CDR3 sequence: CSVLHGVNEQYF. The CDR3 nucleotides read TGCAGCGTCTTACACGGGGTGAACGAGCAGTACTTC.

CDR3: CASRGTPGQGWGSNQPQHF. In DNA form, the CDR3 reads TGTGCCAGCAGAGGAACTCCGGGACAGGGGTGGGGGAGCAATCAGCCCCAGCATTTT. The chain uses TRBV9 and TRBJ1-5; 10 bases agree with TRBD1. V trimming: 5 bases; J trimming: 1 base; junction bases outside the gene matches: 15. The CDR3 totals 19 residues. The V gene's germline CDR1 is SGDLS and CDR2 YYNGEE.